Following are 18 T cell receptor beta chains from one sample sequenced in a study of cytomegalovirus exposure and HLA in healthy donors. The primer mix had 60 Vbeta and 13 Jbeta primers. Assay used: immunoSEQ multiplex PCR; TCRdb lists only in-frame clones, some missing. The sample records approximately 180,000 clones, around four fifths being singletons. Sequences were obtained from PBMCs. These receptors came from an older woman in good health and CMV-seropositive.

The rearrangement links TRBV9 to TRBJ2-3, with D perhaps TRBD1 (8 bases). CDR3 size: 15 residues. The germline V and J ends were trimmed by 2 bases and 6 bases, with 16 bases remaining between them. The germline CDR1 and CDR2 sequences are SGDLS and YYNGEE. In DNA form, the CDR3 reads TGTGCCAGCAGCGTCGGACAGGGAGGGTCGGATACGCAGTATTTT. Translation: CASSVGQGGSDTQYF. Using reference TRBV9 and TRBJ2-3 for the parts outside the CDR3, the full variable domain is DSGVTQTPKHLITATGQRVTLRCSPRSGDLSVYWYQQSLDQGLQFLIQYYNGEERAKGNILERFSAQQFPDLHSELNLSSLELGDSALYFCASSVGQGGSDTQYFGPGTRLTVL.

This clone was seen a few times. The chain is built from TRBV29-1 and TRBJ2-5, with D perhaps matching TRBD1 (5 bases). CDR1 and CDR2 (germline): SQVTM, ANQGSEA. The CDR3 loop spans 12 amino acids. V lost 4 bases, J lost 4 bases, and 10 bases lay in between. In DNA form, the CDR3 reads TGCAGCGTTGGGCAGGGAAGAGAGACCCAGTACTTC. It encodes CSVGQGRETQYF.

This chain uses TRBV5-6 with TRBJ1-4; 8 bases fit TRBD1. In germline, CDR1 is SGHDT, CDR2 YYEEEE. V dropped 3 bases and J dropped 8; count of bases not matched to a gene: 3. The CDR3 contains 13 residues. For the CDR3, the DNA is TGTGCCAGCAGCTCGGACAGGGAAGAAAAACTGTTTTTT. This gives the protein CASSSDREEKLFF.

The gene calls are TRBV19 and TRBJ2-5, with D tentatively TRBD1 (6 bases). The V end lost 8 bases, the J end lost 2 bases, and 15 bases lay between the germline ends. In germline, CDR1 is LNHDA, CDR2 SQIVND (reference sequence). The CDR3 consists of 14 residues. The CDR3 sequence: CASALDRSQETQYF. CDR3 coding DNA: TGTGCCAGTGCGCTTGACAGGTCTCAAGAGACCCAGTACTTC.

The rearrangement joins TRBV20-1 to TRBJ2-7; a possible D gene is TRBD1 (5 bases). The CDR3 runs to 11 residues. Per germline, CDR1 DFQATT and CDR2 SNEGSKA (reference sequence). V was cut by 5 bases and J by 4 bases, with 9 bases left in between. CDR3 amino acids: CSASQGYEQYF. CDR3 DNA: TGCAGTGCTTCCCAGGGATACGAGCAGTACTTC.

The chain combines TRBV5-4 with TRBJ2-7; 8 bases are a match to TRBD2. In germline, CDR1 is SGHNT, CDR2 YYREEE (reference sequence). This CDR3 spans 15 amino acids. J lost 0 bases, V lost 2 bases, and 4 bases had no gene match. CDR3 loop: CASSLAGAYSYEQYF. DNA for the CDR3: TGTGCCAGCAGCTTAGCGGGGGCCTACTCCTACGAGCAGTACTTC.

V gene TRBV18 combines with J gene TRBJ2-4; 10 bases align to TRBD1. This CDR3 is 17 amino acids long. Germline CDR1 KGHSH, CDR2 LQKENI. V gave up 0 bases and J gave up 7 bases; unmatched junction bases: 9. Written as DNA, the CDR3 is TGTGCCAGCTCACCACCGCTTCTCCGGGACAGGGGTAACATTCAGTACTTC. This translates into CASSPPLLRDRGNIQYF.

The chain recombines TRBV19 with TRBJ1-1, with D perhaps TRBD1 (5 bases). CDR3 size: 14 residues. CDR1 LNHDA and CDR2 SQIVND come from the germline V gene (reference sequence). The V end lost 7 bases, the J end lost 0 bases, and 12 bases lay between the germline ends. CDR3 bases: TGTGCCAGTAAATTTGGGGCCATGAACACTGAAGCTTTCTTT. Amino acids: CASKFGAMNTEAFF.

This clone was recorded once. The J gene is TRBJ1-4, the V gene TRBV12-5; 7 bases agree with TRBD1. The CDR3 loop spans 20 amino acids. Per germline, CDR1 LGHNT and CDR2 FRNRAP. Trimming took 0 bases from V and 0 from J; bases not matched to a gene: 13. CDR3 nucleotides: TGTGCTAGTGGTTTGGTCGTAGAACGGGACAGTTATTCAACTAATGAAAAACTGTTTTTT. This encodes CASGLVVERDSYSTNEKLFF.

This clone was observed a single time. The chain links TRBV2 to TRBJ1-2; 7 nucleotides line up with TRBD1. The V gene's germline CDR1 is SNHLY and CDR2 FYNNEI. Trimming cost V 5 bases and J 2 bases; bases outside gene matches: 5. The CDR3 contains 14 residues. In DNA, the CDR3 is TGTGCCAGCAGTAGGGGGACAGAGAACTATGGCTACACCTTC. It yields the protein CASSRGTENYGYTF.

The rearrangement links TRBV6-5 to TRBJ2-1; D is unresolved. Between the trimmed V and J ends, which lost 2 bases and 7 bases, there was a span of 12 bases. The CDR3 runs to 14 residues. Germline CDR1 and CDR2: MNHEY and SVGAGI. The CDR3 sequence is CASSYSPMVNEQFF. The DNA of the CDR3 is TGTGCCAGCAGTTACAGCCCGATGGTTAATGAGCAGTTCTTC.

The rearrangement links TRBV5-1 to TRBJ2-7; 9 bases are a match to TRBD1. The V gene's germline CDR1 is SGHRS and CDR2 YFSETQ. V was clipped by 0 bases and J by 6 bases; unmatched bases: 7. The CDR3 sequence is 15 residues long. Here the CDR3 reads CASSLEGQGSREQYF. CDR3 nucleotides: TGCGCCAGCAGCTTGGAGGGACAGGGCAGTCGCGAGCAGTACTTC. Complete variable domain (other parts from reference TRBV5-1 and TRBJ2-7): KAGVTQTPRYLIKTRGQQVTLSCSPISGHRSVSWYQQTPGQGLQFLFEYFSETQRNKGNFPGRFSGRQFSNSRSEMNVSTLELGDSALYLCASSLEGQGSREQYFGPGTRLTVT.

The V and J genes are TRBV19 and TRBJ1-4; 9 nucleotides align to TRBD1. The V and J ends lost 3 bases and 6 bases, in that order; junction bases with no gene match: 5. CDR3 length: 15 amino acids. Looked up from germline, CDR1 is LNHDA and CDR2 is SQIVND (reference sequence). Written as DNA, the CDR3 is TGTGCCAGTAGTATTTCGACAGGGGGTGATGAAAAACTGTTTTTT. It yields the protein CASSISTGGDEKLFF. The full variable domain, in which reference TRBV19 and TRBJ1-4 provide the parts outside the CDR3, is DGGITQSPKYLFRKEGQNVTLSCEQNLNHDAMYWYRQDPGQGLRLIYYSQIVNDFQKGDIAEGYSVSREKKESFPLTVTSAQKNPTAFYLCASSISTGGDEKLFFGSGTQLSVL.

The V gene is TRBV9, the J gene TRBJ2-7; D possibly corresponds to TRBD2 (6 bases). The CDR3 is 15 residues long. Germline assignment: CDR1 SGDLS and CDR2 YYNGEE. The ends were cut back, 0 bases at V and 1 base at J, with 11 bases in the middle. The CDR3 here is CASSVGGEVSYEQYF. The CDR3 nucleotides are TGTGCCAGCAGCGTAGGAGGGGAGGTTTCCTACGAGCAGTACTTC.

This clone came up many times. The J gene is TRBJ2-1, the V gene TRBV19, with 12 bases lining up with TRBD2. The germline V gene encodes CDR1 LNHDA and CDR2 SQIVND (reference sequence). The CDR3 runs 15 residues. The V segment lost 6 bases and the J segment 9 bases; nucleotides outside the gene matches: 9. The CDR3 loop is CASRSTSGSFSEQFF. The CDR3 region has the DNA TGTGCCAGTAGATCGACTAGCGGGAGTTTTAGTGAGCAGTTCTTC.

This rearrangement joins TRBV27 to TRBJ2-6, with 10 positions matching TRBD1. Losses at the gene ends were 6 bases for V and 1 base for J; bases not matched to a gene: 9. This CDR3 spans 18 amino acids. Looked up from germline, CDR1 is MNHEY and CDR2 is SMNVEV (reference sequence). CDR3 nucleotide sequence: TGTGCCAGCAGCCACCCCCGGGACAGGGGATCTGGGGCCAACGTCCTGACTTTC. It translates to CASSHPRDRGSGANVLTF.

The chain recombines TRBV4-1 with TRBJ1-4, with TRBD1 identical over 7 bases. The V and J ends lost 3 bases and 8 bases, in that order; junction bases with no gene match: 6. CDR1 MGHRA and CDR2 YSYEKL come from the germline V gene. The CDR3 has 14 residues. CDR3 protein: CASSQGQSTEKLFF. CDR3 bases: TGCGCCAGCAGCCAGGGACAGTCTACGGAAAAACTGTTTTTT.

This rearrangement joins TRBV6-1 to TRBJ2-7, with 9 bases lining up with TRBD2. After removal of 4 bases from V and 2 bases from J, the junction contained 3 bases not matched to a gene. Germline V gives CDR1 MNHNS, CDR2 SASEGT. This CDR3 comprises 14 residues. As DNA, the CDR3 is TGTGCCAGCAGTGCTAGCGGGGTGACCTACGAGCAGTACTTC. Protein: CASSASGVTYEQYF.